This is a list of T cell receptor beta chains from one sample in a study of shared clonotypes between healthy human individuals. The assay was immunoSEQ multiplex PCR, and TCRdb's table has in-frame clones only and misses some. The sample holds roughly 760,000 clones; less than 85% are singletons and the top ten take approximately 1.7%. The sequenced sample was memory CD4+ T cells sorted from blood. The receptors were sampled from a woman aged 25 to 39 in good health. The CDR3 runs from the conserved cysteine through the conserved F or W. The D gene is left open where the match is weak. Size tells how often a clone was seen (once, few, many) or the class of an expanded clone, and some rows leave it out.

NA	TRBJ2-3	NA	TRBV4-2	TGTGCCAGCAGCCAAGCGATCGGCTATCTCAGAGGAGATACGCAGTATTTT	CASSQAIGYLRGDTQYF
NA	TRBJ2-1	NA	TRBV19	TGTGCCAGTACCGGGACCTACTACAATGAGCAGTTCTTC	CASTGTYYNEQFF
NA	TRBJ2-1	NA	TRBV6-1	TGTGCCAGCAGTGGACGTCGGGCGGAGGGGTACAATGAGCAGTTCTTC	CASSGRRAEGYNEQFF
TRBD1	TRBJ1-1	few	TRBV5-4	TGTGCCAGCAGCCCACCGGGACAGGGGGCGAGGGCTTTCTTT	CASSPPGQGARAFF
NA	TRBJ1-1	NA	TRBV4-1	TGCGCCAGCAGCCAAGACTGGCCAAGGAACACTGAAGCTTTCTTT	CASSQDWPRNTEAFF
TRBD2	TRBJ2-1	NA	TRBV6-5	TGTGCCAGCAGTTCCATTCTAGCGGGAACCTACAATGAGCAGTTCTTC	CASSSILAGTYNEQFF
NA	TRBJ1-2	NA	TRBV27	TGTGCCAGCTCTAGTGGGTTTTGGGGCTACACCTTC	CASSSGFWGYTF
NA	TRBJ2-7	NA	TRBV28	TGTGCCAGCGCGAGGTCGTACGCCTACGAGCAGTACTTC	CASARSYAYEQYF
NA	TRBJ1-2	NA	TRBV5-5	TGTGCCAGCAGCTTGGATACAGGGACGAGTTATGGCTACACCTTC	CASSLDTGTSYGYTF
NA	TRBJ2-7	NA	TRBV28	TGTGCCAGCAGGCAGGGGTCGGGCGAGCAGTACTTC	CASRQGSGEQYF
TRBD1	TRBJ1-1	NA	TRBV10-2	TGCGCCAGCAGGATTACAGGGGACACTGAAGCTTTCTTT	CASRITGDTEAFF
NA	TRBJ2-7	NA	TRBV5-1	TGCGCCAGCAGCTCCGGGACAAACCTCTACGAGCAGTACTTC	CASSSGTNLYEQYF
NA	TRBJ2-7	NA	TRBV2	TGTGCCAGCGGACAGTCCTACGAGCAGTACTTC	CASGQSYEQYF
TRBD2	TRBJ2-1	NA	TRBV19	TGTGCCAGTAACAAAGCGGGAGTCTACAATGAGCAGTTCTTC	CASNKAGVYNEQFF
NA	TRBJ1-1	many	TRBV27	TGTGCCAGCGGTGACACTGAAGCTTTCTTT	CASGDTEAFF
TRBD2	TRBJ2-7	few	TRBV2	TGTGCCAGCAGTCCAGGGACCGTAGCACCGGGACTAGCGGGAGCTCCCTACGAGCAGTACTTC	CASSPGTVAPGLAGAPYEQYF
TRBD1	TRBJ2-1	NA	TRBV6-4	TGTGCCAGCAGCGCGAAACAGGGGGCGCTGACGAATGAGCAGTTCTTC	CASSAKQGALTNEQFF
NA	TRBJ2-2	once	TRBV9	TGTGCCAGCAGCGTAGTCCTACTTGGGTTGGACGGTACGAACACCGGGGAGCTGTTTTTT	CASSVVLLGLDGTNTGELFF
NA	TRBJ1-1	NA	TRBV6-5	TGTGCCAGCAGTTACACGACAGGCATGAACACTGAAGCTTTCTTT	CASSYTTGMNTEAFF
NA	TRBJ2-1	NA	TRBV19	TGTGCCAGTAGTCCCGATAGCGTGAACTCCTACAATGAGCAGTTCTTC	CASSPDSVNSYNEQFF
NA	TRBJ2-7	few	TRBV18	TGTGCCAGCTCAAGTTCGGGGGACGAGCAGTACTTC	CASSSSGDEQYF
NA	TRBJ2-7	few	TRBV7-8	TGTGCCAGCAGCTTCAGGGATTACGAGCAGTACTTC	CASSFRDYEQYF
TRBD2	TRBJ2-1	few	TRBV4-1	TGCGCCAGCAGCCGGGGACTAGTCAATGAGCAGTTCTTC	CASSRGLVNEQFF
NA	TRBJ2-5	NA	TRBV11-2	TGTGCCAGCAGCTTATATGGGGAGCAGTACTTC	CASSLYGEQYF
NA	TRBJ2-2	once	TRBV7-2	TGTGCCAGCCACCGGACGAACACCGGGGAGCTGTTTTTT	CASHRTNTGELFF
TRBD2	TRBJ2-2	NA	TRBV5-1	TGCGCCAGCAGCTTGGCGGCAGGGGTAGCGGGACTGAACACCGGGGAGCTGTTTTTT	CASSLAAGVAGLNTGELFF
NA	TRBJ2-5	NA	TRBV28	TGTGCCAGCACTCGCTTAGGGATTGGAGAGACCCAGTACTTC	CASTRLGIGETQYF
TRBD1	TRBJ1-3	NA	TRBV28	TGTGCCAGCAGTACTCCGGGACAGGGGGCTTATGGAAACACCATATATTTT	CASSTPGQGAYGNTIYF